The 5 T cell receptor beta chains reported below all come from one sample, sequenced in a study of blood T cell repertoires in COVID-19. Sequenced by immunoSEQ multiplex PCR; TCRdb stores in-frame clones only, minus some. This table has approximately 150,000 clones, 75% to 90% appearing once. Sequencing was performed on peripheral blood. These receptors all come from a woman between 55 and 75 years old with active COVID-19.

The V and J genes are TRBV7-6 and TRBJ2-3; the D is unclear. Germline-derived CDR1 and CDR2 are SGHVS and FNYEAQ. CDR3 length equals 14 residues. Between the trimmed V and J ends, which lost 2 bases and 2 bases, there was a span of 8 bases. DNA for the CDR3: TGTGCCAGCAGCTTATCCCTTTACACAGATACGCAGTATTTT. Translating it yields CASSLSLYTDTQYF.

This chain links TRBV27 with TRBJ2-1; TRBD2 agrees at 14 bases. The V gene's germline CDR1 is MNHEY and CDR2 SMNVEV (reference sequence). The CDR3 loop spans 19 amino acids. V dropped 6 bases and J dropped 2; count of bases not matched to a gene: 12. The CDR3 region has the DNA TGTGCCAGCAGAACAGGAGCCGGGACTAGCGGGAGAGCCTACAATGAGCAGTTCTTC. Its protein is CASRTGAGTSGRAYNEQFF.

This clone was detected once. This sequence joins TRBV6-5 and TRBJ2-1; a weak D match, TRBD1 (7 bases). The CDR3 has 13 residues. CDR1 and CDR2 from the germline V gene are MNHEY and SVGAGI. Trimming took off 8 bases at V and 6 bases at J, with 14 bases between the two ends. CDR3 amino acids: CASATGDSNEQFF. CDR3 coding DNA: TGTGCCAGCGCAACGGGGGACAGCAATGAGCAGTTCTTC.

The chain carries TRBV5-6 and TRBJ1-3, with D unclear. In germline, CDR1 is SGHDT, CDR2 YYEEEE. Trimming stripped 3 bases from V and 2 bases from J, with 9 bases between. This CDR3 comprises 14 residues. Written as DNA, the CDR3 is TGTGCCAGCAGCTGGTTTGAGACTGGAAACACCATATATTTT. It specifies CASSWFETGNTIYF.

The J gene is TRBJ2-3, the V gene TRBV27, with 7 nucleotides matching TRBD1. Per germline, CDR1 MNHEY and CDR2 SMNVEV (reference sequence). V lost 5 bases to trimming and J lost 4 bases; unmatched junction nucleotides: 12. The CDR3 runs 16 residues. DNA for the CDR3: TGTGCCAGCAGTCCAGTGACAGGGTGGGTCCCAGATACGCAGTATTTT. This gives the protein CASSPVTGWVPDTQYF.